These 16 T cell receptor beta chains share one sample of origin, sequenced in a study of early T cells in non-severe SARS-CoV-2 infection. TCRdb recomputed calls from the 5' RACE reads with MiXCR, one row per CDR3 protein. The sample has tens of thousands of distinct CDR3 sequences, 14% seen once. Sequences were obtained from whole blood. These receptors all come from an adult who was a healthcare worker with PCR-confirmed SARS-CoV-2 infection or an uninfected control (not recorded which).

At least ten counts were recorded for this clonotype. The chain links TRBV29-1 to TRBJ2-7; D is unclear. Looked up from germline, CDR1 is SQVTM and CDR2 is ANQGSEA. Trimming removed 7 bases from V and 7 bases from J, with 14 bases in between. The CDR3 contains 11 residues. CDR3 loop: CSATLMGEQYF. As DNA, the CDR3 is TGCAGCGCAACGTTGATGGGTGAGCAGTACTTC.

V usage is TRBV7-9 and J usage is TRBJ2-1, with 14 bases identical to TRBD2. The CDR3 totals 17 residues. J was trimmed by 4 bases and V by 5 bases; bases with no gene match: 7. The germline V gene encodes CDR1 SEHNR and CDR2 FQNEAQ (reference sequence). DNA of the CDR3: TGTGCCAGCAGCCCGCGGACTAGCGGGGGGAGATACAATGAGCAGTTCTTC. Its protein product is CASSPRTSGGRYNEQFF.

This clonotype appeared many times. V gene TRBV5-1 combines with J gene TRBJ1-2; D perhaps matches TRBD1 (6 bases). Germline values: CDR1 SGHRS, CDR2 YFSETQ. V shed 1 base and J shed 8 bases, with 12 bases lying between them. CDR3 length equals 13 residues. Here the CDR3 reads CASSLTGTEGYTF. CDR3 sequence (DNA): TGCGCCAGCAGCTTGACAGGGACGGAAGGCTACACCTTC.

In this sample, this clonotype turned up a few times. The DNA for the CDR3 is TGCAGTGCTAGTCCCGAATCTAACTATGGCTACACCTTC. Protein sequence: CSASPESNYGYTF. V gene TRBV20-1 combines with J gene TRBJ1-2; D not certain. V dropped 3 bases and J dropped 0 bases, with 8 bases sitting between them. The CDR3 is 13 amino acids. Germline values: CDR1 DFQATT, CDR2 SNEGSKA (reference sequence).

This chain links TRBV29-1 with TRBJ2-2; the match to TRBD1 covers 10 bases. Germline CDR1 reads SQVTM; CDR2 reads ANQGSEA. V lost 1 base and J lost 8; bases outside the gene matches: 13. This CDR3 spans 17 amino acids. The CDR3 coding sequence is TGCAGCGTTGAAGTTACCGGGACAGGGGTTGGGACTGGGGAGCTGTTTTTT. It encodes CSVEVTGTGVGTGELFF.

This clonotype was observed many times. The chain carries TRBV18 and TRBJ1-4; 9 bases are a match to TRBD1. The germline V gene encodes CDR1 KGHSH and CDR2 LQKENI. The CDR3 loop spans 15 amino acids. The junction had 2 bases not matched to a gene; V was cut back by 0 bases and J by 6 bases. The CDR3 DNA follows: TGTGCCAGCTCACCACCGACAGGGGGGCATGAAAAACTGTTTTTT. Protein product: CASSPPTGGHEKLFF.

The DNA for the CDR3 is TGTGCCAGCAGCTTGGGACAGGGGCCCAATGAGCAGTTCTTC. As protein: CASSLGQGPNEQFF. The rearrangement uses TRBV11-2 and TRBJ2-1, with 10 bases identical to TRBD1. The CDR3 covers 14 residues. Germline lookup yields CDR1 SGHAT and CDR2 FQNNGV. V shed 3 bases, J shed 6 bases, and the junction held 2 bases outside the gene matches.

There are many counts of this clonotype. V is TRBV5-1 and J is TRBJ1-5; D is possibly TRBD1 (5 bases). The CDR3 contains 15 residues. Germline values: CDR1 SGHRS, CDR2 YFSETQ. The V and J ends lost 0 bases and 0 bases respectively, with 7 bases between them. The CDR3, as DNA: TGCGCCAGCAGCTTGGACGGACATAGCAATCAGCCCCAGCATTTT. Its protein product is CASSLDGHSNQPQHF.

V is TRBV11-2 and J is TRBJ2-1; 13 bases fit TRBD2. This CDR3 region has 16 residues. The J segment lost 3 bases and the V segment lost 5 bases, leaving 4 bases of the junction unmatched. The germline gives CDR1 SGHAT, CDR2 FQNNGV. CDR3 nucleotide sequence: TGTGCCAGCAGCCCAAGGACTAGCGGGAGCTACAATGAGCAGTTCTTC. Translating it yields CASSPRTSGSYNEQFF.

This clonotype came up a few times. The chain carries TRBV5-5 and TRBJ2-7; 8 bases agree with TRBD1. The junction had 5 bases not matched to a gene; V was cut back by 0 bases and J by 3 bases. This CDR3 has 15 amino acids. CDR1 and CDR2 (germline): SGHKS, YYEKEE (reference sequence). CDR3 nucleotide sequence: TGTGCCAGCAGCTTGGAGGGGGACAGGTTCTACGAGCAGTACTTC. Amino acid sequence: CASSLEGDRFYEQYF. Drawing the rest from reference TRBV5-5 and TRBJ2-7, the complete variable domain is DAGVTQSPTHLIKTRGQQVTLRCSPISGHKSVSWYQQVLGQGPQFIFQYYEKEERGRGNFPDRFSARQFPNYSSELNVNALLLGDSALYLCASSLEGDRFYEQYFGPGTRLTVT.

This clonotype was seen a handful of times. The CDR3 region has the DNA TGTGCCAGCAGCCCTTCTCGGGACAGGGGGCAGCAGCCCCAGCATTTT. This encodes CASSPSRDRGQQPQHF. The rearrangement joins TRBV7-8 to TRBJ1-5, with 12 bases lining up with TRBD1. The CDR3 has 16 residues. The germline gives CDR1 SGHVS, CDR2 FQNEAQ. V shed 5 bases and J 7 bases; nucleotides not matched to a gene: 9. Supplemented by reference TRBV7-8 and TRBJ1-5, the full variable domain reads GAGVSQSPRYKVAKRGQDVALRCDPISGHVSLFWYQQALGQGPEFLTYFQNEAQLDKSGLPSDRFFAERPEGSVSTLKIQRTQQEDSAVYLCASSPSRDRGQQPQHFGDGTRLSIL.

This chain connects TRBV14 to TRBJ2-5, with D perhaps matching TRBD2 (7 bases). The CDR3 spans 22 residues. Trimming cost V 0 bases and J 2 bases, with 31 bases left between them. Germline V gives CDR1 SGHDN, CDR2 FVKESK. The CDR3: CASSQDLTLTPRQRDTQETQYF. As DNA, the CDR3 is TGTGCCAGCAGCCAAGATTTGACCCTTACCCCGCGACAGCGGGACACGCAAGAGACCCAGTACTTC.

This clonotype was seen more than once but under ten times. The chain employs TRBV4-2 and TRBJ1-2, with D uncertain. Trimming left V 0 bases short and J 3 bases short, with 11 bases between. The CDR3 has 15 amino acids. Per the germline V gene, CDR1 is LGHNA and CDR2 is YNFKEQ. DNA of the CDR3: TGTGCCAGCAGCCAAGATACAGCCACCTACTATGGCTACACCTTC. It codes for CASSQDTATYYGYTF.

This clonotype was counted between two and nine times. V is TRBV7-9 and J is TRBJ2-1; 8 bases align to TRBD2. The germline V gene encodes CDR1 SEHNR and CDR2 FQNEAQ (reference sequence). The length of the CDR3 is 15 residues. J lost 9 bases, V lost 7 bases, and 14 bases had no gene match. The CDR3 sequence is CASIPGLGGSGEQFF. The CDR3 nucleotides read TGTGCCAGCATCCCGGGACTAGGCGGCTCAGGTGAGCAGTTCTTC.

This sequence joins TRBV14 and TRBJ1-2; TRBD1 might be the D (6 bases). Germline CDR1 is SGHDN and CDR2 is FVKESK. The V and J ends lost 2 bases and 7 bases respectively, with 11 bases between them. This CDR3 has 13 residues. This CDR3 is CASSQTGTGGYTF. CDR3 bases: TGTGCCAGCAGCCAAACAGGGACGGGTGGCTACACCTTC.

This clonotype was detected ten times or more. The chain links TRBV9 to TRBJ2-7; D is possibly TRBD1 or TRBD2 (5 bases each). The CDR3 has 15 residues. The germline V gene has CDR1 SGDLS and CDR2 YYNGEE. V lost 0 bases and J 0 bases, leaving 10 bases between the germline ends. The CDR3 protein is CASSVGGTVSYEQYF. CDR3 nucleotides: TGTGCCAGCAGCGTAGGTGGGACGGTCTCCTACGAGCAGTACTTC.